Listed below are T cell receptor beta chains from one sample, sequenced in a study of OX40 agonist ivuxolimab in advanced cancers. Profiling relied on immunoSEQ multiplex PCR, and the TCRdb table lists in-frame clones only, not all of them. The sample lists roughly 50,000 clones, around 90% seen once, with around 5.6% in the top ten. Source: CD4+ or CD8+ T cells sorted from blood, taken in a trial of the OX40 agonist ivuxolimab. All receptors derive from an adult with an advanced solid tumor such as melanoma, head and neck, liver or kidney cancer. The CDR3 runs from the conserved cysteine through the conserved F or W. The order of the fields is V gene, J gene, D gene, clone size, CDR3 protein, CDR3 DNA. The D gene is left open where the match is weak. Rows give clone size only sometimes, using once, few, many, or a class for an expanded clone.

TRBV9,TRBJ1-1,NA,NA,CASSVEGGPEAFF,TGTGCCAGCAGCGTAGAGGGTGGGCCTGAAGCTTTCTTT
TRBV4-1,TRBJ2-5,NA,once,CASSQYGGLQETQYF,TGCGCCAGCAGCCAATACGGCGGGCTCCAAGAGACCCAGTACTTC
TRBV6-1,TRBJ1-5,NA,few,CASSEAPYGVSNQPQHF,TGTGCCAGCAGTGAAGCCCCCTATGGGGTCAGCAATCAGCCCCAGCATTTT
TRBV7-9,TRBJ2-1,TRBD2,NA,CASSLPIAGGRLGNEQFF,TGTGCCAGCAGCTTACCTATTGCGGGAGGGAGATTAGGCAATGAGCAGTTCTTC
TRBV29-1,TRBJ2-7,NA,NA,CSVEGPYEQYF,TGCAGCGTTGAAGGCCCCTACGAGCAGTACTTC
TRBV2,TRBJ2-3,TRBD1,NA,CASSIPGQVTPTDTQYF,TGTGCCAGCAGTATCCCGGGACAGGTAACCCCCACAGATACGCAGTATTTT
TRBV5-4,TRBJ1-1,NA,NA,CASGIRGEETEAFF,TGTGCCAGCGGAATCAGGGGAGAGGAAACTGAAGCTTTCTTT
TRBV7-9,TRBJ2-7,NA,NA,CASSGEPISYEQYF,TGTGCCAGCAGCGGGGAGCCTATCTCCTACGAGCAGTACTTC
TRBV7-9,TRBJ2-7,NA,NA,CASSLVPYEQYF,TGTGCCAGCAGCTTAGTCCCCTACGAGCAGTACTTC
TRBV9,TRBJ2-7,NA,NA,CASSPGGGYHEQYF,TGTGCCAGCAGCCCCGGAGGAGGGTACCACGAGCAGTACTTC
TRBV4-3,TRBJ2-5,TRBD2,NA,CASSQDPTSGGGQTQYF,TGCGCCAGCAGCCAGGATCCTACTAGCGGAGGGGGGCAGACCCAGTACTTC
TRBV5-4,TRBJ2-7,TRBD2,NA,CASSDETSGSIIGYEQYF,TGTGCCAGCAGCGACGAGACTAGCGGGAGTATTATCGGCTACGAGCAGTACTTC
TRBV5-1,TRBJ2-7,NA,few,CASSLELTYEQYF,TGCGCCAGCAGCCTAGAATTAACCTACGAGCAGTACTTC
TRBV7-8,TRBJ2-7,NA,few,CASSPWTAAYEQYF,TGTGCCAGCAGCCCCTGGACGGCAGCCTACGAGCAGTACTTC